This TCR beta chain was sequenced during a study of T cell responses to AZD1222 COVID-19 vaccine. Overall study findings and caveats: Spike-specific TCR breadth and depth were elevated following two AZD1222 doses. Seropositive at baseline were only a handful of AZD1222 recipients.

Profiled with immunoSEQ multiplex PCR; TCRdb holds only in-frame clones, not every one. The sample has about 48,000 clones, 89% seen once; the top ten hold about 5.2%. This CDR3 is 14 amino acids long. Trimming removed 4 bases from V and 2 bases from J, with 11 bases in between. The germline V gene encodes CDR1 SGHRS and CDR2 YFSETQ. Both about-4-week and about-12-week second-dose recipients were combined. This clone was seen a handful of times. The antigen is undetermined. Material: peripheral blood, obtained 28 days after the second AZD1222 dose. This TCR was sampled from an adult who received the AZD1222 COVID-19 vaccine. The V gene is TRBV5-1, the J gene TRBJ2-3; TRBD1 is a possible D gene (7 bases). In DNA, the CDR3 is TGCGCCAGCAGCGCGGGACAGAACACAGATACGCAGTATTTT. It codes for CASSAGQNTDTQYF.